This T cell receptor (beta chain) derives from a study of T cells after yellow fever vaccination. Synthesis of TCR cDNA relied on 5'RACE template switching, which attached a universal primer site and UMIs. TCRdb reprocessed the 5' RACE reads with MiXCR, giving one entry per CDR3 protein. The sample has roughly 160,000 distinct CDR3 sequences; around 7% are singletons. V shed 0 bases, J shed 7 bases, and the junction held 8 bases outside the gene matches. This CDR3 has 17 amino acids. Germline V gives CDR1 MGHRA, CDR2 YSYEKL. At least ten counts were recorded for this clonotype. The J gene is TRBJ2-1, the V gene TRBV4-1; 11 bases are a match to TRBD2. The sample in question was CD4+ T cells sorted from PBMCs, obtained roughly 5 days after the first yellow fever vaccination. The sequence came from a man aged 18-30 years who received the YFV17D yellow fever vaccine. CDR3 sequence: CASSQDPLAGAPNEQFF. In DNA form, the CDR3 reads TGCGCCAGCAGCCAAGACCCACTAGCGGGGGCCCCAAATGAGCAGTTCTTC.